A selection of T cell receptor beta chains follows, all from one sample in a study of neurological immune-mediated disorders. TCRdb fed the 5' RACE reads into MiXCR, producing one record per CDR3 protein. The sample lists 85,000 to 100,000 distinct CDR3 sequences, 3.5% occurring once. What was sequenced was PBMCs. The receptors shown here come from a woman aged 18-35 years with multiple sclerosis. Both conserved end residues are part of each CDR3. D genes are given only for firm matches. Size values are once, few and many counts, or a class for expanded clones, and some rows have none.

TRBJ2-5 | TRBD1 | TRBV11-1 | many | TGTGCCAGCAGCCCAAGCGGGACAGGGGCCCAACAAGAGACCCAGTACTTC | CASSPSGTGAQQETQYF
TRBJ2-4 | TRBD1 | TRBV19 | many | TGTGCCAGTAGTATTCCGGGACAGGCCAAAAACATTCAGTACTTC | CASSIPGQAKNIQYF
TRBJ2-7 | - | TRBV12-3/TRBV12-4 | many | TGTGCCAGCAGTTTGCGGGGACCCTACGAGCAGTACTTC | CASSLRGPYEQYF
TRBJ2-7 | - | TRBV27 | many | TGTGCCAGCAGTTTAGTAGGACGCGAGCAGTACTTC | CASSLVGREQYF
TRBJ1-2 | TRBD1 | TRBV6-5 | many | TGTGCCAGCAGTTACTCGAAGGGGGCGTTTGGCTACACCTTC | CASSYSKGAFGYTF
TRBJ1-2 | TRBD1 | TRBV12-3/TRBV12-4 | - | TGTGCCAGCAGTTCGACAGGGTATGGCTACACCTTC | CASSSTGYGYTF
TRBJ1-1 | TRBD1 | TRBV4-3 | many | TGCGCCAGCAGCCCGATACTAGGGACAGGGGGTGTGGACACTGAAGCTTTCTTT | CASSPILGTGGVDTEAFF
TRBJ2-7 | - | TRBV7-3 | many | TGTGCCAGCAGTACGGGACACAACTCCTACGAGCAGTACTTC | CASSTGHNSYEQYF
TRBJ2-5 | - | TRBV20-1 | few | TGCAGTGCCGGCGGGCCTGGGGGTCAGGAAGAGACCCAGTACTTC | CSAGGPGGQEETQYF
TRBJ1-1 | TRBD1 | TRBV20-1 | - | TGCAGTGCGACCCCCAGGGGGAGAAACACTGAAGCTTTCTTT | CSATPRGRNTEAFF
TRBJ1-2 | - | TRBV12-3/TRBV12-4 | many | TGTGCCAGCAGCCCGAACAGGGTGGGGGACTATGGCTACACCTTC | CASSPNRVGDYGYTF
TRBJ2-2 | - | TRBV5-6 | many | TGTGCCAGCAGCGTGGGGAGGGAGCTGTTTTTT | CASSVGRELFF
TRBJ1-4 | - | TRBV12-3/TRBV12-4 | many | TGTGCCAGCAGTTTAGCGACAGGATCTAATGAAAAACTGTTTTTT | CASSLATGSNEKLFF
TRBJ1-2 | - | TRBV5-1 | many | TGCGCCAGCAGCACGGGGACACCCCTTAACTATGGCTACACCTTC | CASSTGTPLNYGYTF
TRBJ1-4 | TRBD1 | TRBV4-1 | many | TGCGCCAGCAGCCAAGGGGACAGGGGGAGGGAAAAACTGTTTTTT | CASSQGDRGREKLFF
TRBJ2-1 | TRBD1 | TRBV29-1 | many | TGCAGCGTTCAAGGGGGCGTGTTCAATGAGCAGTTCTTC | CSVQGGVFNEQFF
TRBJ1-1 | - | TRBV20-1 | many | TGCAGTGCTAGAGACCAAACTGAAGCTTTCTTT | CSARDQTEAFF
TRBJ2-1 | TRBD2 | TRBV5-1 | many | TGCGCCAGCAGCTTGGCGGCGGGGGGCCTCTACAATGAGCAGTTCTTC | CASSLAAGGLYNEQFF
TRBJ1-2 | - | TRBV27 | many | TGTGCCAGCAGACCGACTGGGGGAATCTATGGCTACACCTTC | CASRPTGGIYGYTF
TRBJ1-1 | TRBD1 | TRBV19 | few | TGTGCCAGTAGTTCCACAGGGGCTGTGGGAGCTTTCTTT | CASSSTGAVGAFF
TRBJ2-1 | TRBD1 | TRBV4-1 | many | TGCGCCAGCAGCCAAGTGCCCGGACAGGGGGGCAGTGAGCAGTTCTTC | CASSQVPGQGGSEQFF
TRBJ2-1 | TRBD2 | TRBV7-2 | many | TGTGCCAGCACCAAACTAGCGAAAGGATACAATGAGCAGTTCTTC | CASTKLAKGYNEQFF
TRBJ2-3 | - | TRBV5-5 | many | TGTGCCAGCAGCTTGCTCTATCGGGTACCATCCACAGATACGCAGTATTTT | CASSLLYRVPSTDTQYF
TRBJ2-7 | - | TRBV9 | many | TGTGCCAGCAGCGGTCCATTAAGGGGGTCACACGAGCAGTACTTC | CASSGPLRGSHEQYF
TRBJ1-1 | - | TRBV5-1 | many | TGCGCCAGCAGCTTGGGGGAATACAACACTGAAGCTTTCTTT | CASSLGEYNTEAFF
TRBJ1-4 | TRBD1 | TRBV5-1 | many | TGCGCCAGCAGCTTGGAGGGACAGGTCCCGGCTGAAAAACTGTTTTTT | CASSLEGQVPAEKLFF
TRBJ2-7 | - | TRBV9 | many | TGTGCCAGCAGCGTAGGTGGAGGGGACCCCTACGAGCAGTACTTC | CASSVGGGDPYEQYF
TRBJ2-1 | TRBD2 | TRBV7-9 | many | TGTGCCAGCAGCTTAGAATTTGGCGGGGGTCCCCCCGTGAGCTCCTACAATGAGCAGTTCTTC | CASSLEFGGGPPVSSYNEQFF
TRBJ1-5 | - | TRBV4-2 | many | TGTGCCAGCAGCCAAGGGACAAATCAGCCCCAGCATTTT | CASSQGTNQPQHF
TRBJ2-5 | - | TRBV11-2 | many | TGTGCCAGCAGCTTAGAAGGACCAGAGACCCAGTACTTC | CASSLEGPETQYF
TRBJ2-5 | TRBD2 | TRBV25-1 | many | TGTGCCAGCAGCCCTCTAGGGACTAGTTTCCAAGAGACCCAGTACTTC | CASSPLGTSFQETQYF
TRBJ2-7 | - | TRBV29-1 | - | TGCAGCGTTGAATTCCGGGAGCCCTACGAGCAGTGCTTC | CSVEFREPYEQCF
TRBJ2-3 | - | TRBV10-3 | - | TGTGCCATCAGGATGGGGGCGGGGCCCCTCACAGATACGCAGTATTTT | CAIRMGAGPLTDTQYF
TRBJ2-2 | - | TRBV20-1 | many | TGCAGTGCTAGAGGTTCAGGGGCGGGGATGAACACCGGGGAGCTGTTTTTT | CSARGSGAGMNTGELFF
TRBJ2-3 | TRBD2 | TRBV7-2 | many | TGTGCCAGCAGCTTTCGGGGACGGGGGGCAGATACGCAGTATTTT | CASSFRGRGADTQYF